These 16 T cell receptor beta chains were all obtained from the same sample, sequenced in a study of blood T cell repertoires in COVID-19 (dated by TCRdb to about 2020). The library was made by the immunoSEQ multiplex PCR assay. TCRdb's version of the immuneACCESS table is confined to in-frame rearrangements and falls short of the full clone set. An unresolved V gene accounts for under half of the shortfall where checked; the remainder is of unknown origin. This sample comprises 150,000 to 200,000 clones, approximately 89% of them detected only once. The top ten clones comprise roughly 0.8% of the sample. The sequencing sample was made of PBMCs or T cells enriched from blood (not recorded which). The receptors were sampled from a woman between 18 and 29 years old who had recovered from COVID-19.

In its sample, this clone was seen a few times. The V and J genes are TRBV7-3 and TRBJ2-1, with 10 bases matching TRBD2. The germline V gene encodes CDR1 SGHTA and CDR2 FQGTGA. CDR3 length equals 15 residues. Trimming removed 1 base from V and 7 bases from J; junction bases left unmatched: 4. In DNA, the CDR3 is TGTGCCAGCAGCTTAAGACTAGCGGGCCGTAATGAGCAGTTCTTC. Encoded protein: CASSLRLAGRNEQFF.

V usage is TRBV7-9 and J usage is TRBJ2-7, with 7 nucleotides matching TRBD2. V lost 4 bases to trimming and J lost 2 bases; unmatched junction nucleotides: 8. Germline-derived CDR1 and CDR2 are SEHNR and FQNEAQ (reference sequence). The CDR3 totals 15 residues. CDR3 loop: CASSWMGGSTYEQYF. The CDR3 nucleotides read TGTGCCAGCAGCTGGATGGGCGGGAGTACCTACGAGCAGTACTTC.

The chain links TRBV7-9 to TRBJ1-1; 11 nucleotides align to TRBD1. The J segment lost 3 bases and the V segment lost 5 bases, leaving 8 bases of the junction unmatched. The CDR3 is 16 residues long. CDR1 and CDR2 (germline): SEHNR, FQNEAQ (reference sequence). CDR3 loop: CASSISDRGRYTEAFF. CDR3 bases: TGTGCCAGCAGCATTTCGGACAGGGGGCGGTACACTGAAGCTTTCTTT. Complete variable domain (other parts from reference TRBV7-9 and TRBJ1-1): DTGVSQNPRHKITKRGQNVTFRCDPISEHNRLYWYRQTLGQGPEFLTYFQNEAQLEKSRLLSDRFSAERPKGSFSTLEIQRTEQGDSAMYLCASSISDRGRYTEAFFGQGTRLTVV.

The chain is built from TRBV2 and TRBJ1-2; the D is unclear. The germline CDR1 and CDR2 sequences are SNHLY and FYNNEI. The ends were cut back, 7 bases at V and 7 bases at J, with 19 bases in the middle. The CDR3 totals 14 residues. The CDR3 nucleotides read TGTGCCAGCATAAGGGAGGACGGCTATTTTGGCTACACCTTC. Protein: CASIREDGYFGYTF. The whole variable domain, filled in from reference TRBV2 and TRBJ1-2, reads EPEVTQTPSHQVTQMGQEVILRCVPISNHLYFYWYRQILGQKVEFLVSFYNNEISEKSEIFDDQFSVERPDGSNFTLKIRSTKLEDSAMYFCASIREDGYFGYTFGSGTRLTVV.

This rearrangement joins TRBV4-3 to TRBJ2-7; 9 bases match TRBD2. Germline CDR1 LGHNA, CDR2 YSLEER. CDR3 size: 15 residues. The V segment lost 1 base and the J segment 2 bases; nucleotides outside the gene matches: 3. The CDR3 DNA is TGCGCCAGCAGCCAAGGACTAGCGGCTCCCTACGAGCAGTACTTC. It is translated as CASSQGLAAPYEQYF.

The rearrangement links TRBV5-4 to TRBJ2-7, with 9 nucleotides matching TRBD2. CDR1 and CDR2 from the germline V gene are SGHNT and YYREEE (reference sequence). The CDR3 runs to 15 residues. Trimming took 4 bases from V and 2 from J; bases not matched to a gene: 7. CDR3 nucleotides: TGTGCCAGCAGCCCAGTAGCGGGAGCCCCCTACGAGCAGTACTTC. Translated: CASSPVAGAPYEQYF.

The CDR3 nucleotides are TGTGCCATCAGTGATTCGGGGTATGAGGGGAACACTGAAGCTTTCTTT. It codes for CAISDSGYEGNTEAFF. The chain links TRBV10-3 to TRBJ1-1; D unresolved. CDR1 is ENHRY, CDR2 SYGVKD, per germline. Trimming removed 3 bases from V and 1 base from J, with 15 bases in between. This CDR3 region has 16 residues.

This chain joins TRBV11-2 and TRBJ2-3; 7 nucleotides align to TRBD2. The CDR3 is 18 amino acids. Germline trimming cut 3 bases from V and 2 bases from J; bases unmatched to any gene: 14. CDR1 SGHAT and CDR2 FQNNGV come from the germline V gene. The CDR3 loop is CASSLGGRGPPPTDTQYF. CDR3 nucleotides: TGTGCCAGCAGCTTGGGCGGGAGAGGTCCCCCACCCACAGATACGCAGTATTTT.

The rearrangement links TRBV3-1 (or the pseudogene TRBV3-2) to TRBJ2-3; D not certain. Germline V gives CDR1 LGHDT, CDR2 YNNKEL (reference sequence). Trimming stripped 6 bases from V and 0 bases from J, with 13 bases between. The CDR3 sequence is 15 residues long. The CDR3: CASRSYPGSTDTQYF. In DNA, the CDR3 is TGTGCCAGCAGGTCCTACCCCGGGAGCACAGATACGCAGTATTTT.

This chain uses TRBV29-1 with TRBJ2-4; D is possibly TRBD1 (6 bases). Germline V gene lookup returns CDR1 SQVTM and CDR2 ANQGSEA. This CDR3 is 12 amino acids long. V shed 6 bases and J shed 6 bases, with 12 bases lying between them. The chain's CDR3 is CSVWTAINIQYF. The DNA of the CDR3 is TGCAGCGTGTGGACAGCAATAAACATTCAGTACTTC.

The chain couples TRBV18 to TRBJ2-3; 16 bases fit TRBD2. Germline CDR1 KGHSH, CDR2 LQKENI. The CDR3 has 19 residues. V was clipped by 1 base and J by 3 bases; unmatched bases: 7. The DNA of the CDR3 is TGTGCCAGCTCACCACGGGGACTAGCGGGAGGGCCGGTGACAGATACGCAGTATTTT. It encodes CASSPRGLAGGPVTDTQYF. Drawing the rest from reference TRBV18 and TRBJ2-3, the complete variable domain is NAGVMQNPRHLVRRRGQEARLRCSPMKGHSHVYWYRQLPEEGLKFMVYLQKENIIDESGMPKERFSAEFPKEGPSILRIQQVVRGDSAAYFCASSPRGLAGGPVTDTQYFGPGTRLTVL.

With regard to this clone: Because the CDR3's place on the DNA is in doubt, the DNA is left out and the CDR3 is given as listed by TCRdb. The rearrangement uses TRBV27 and TRBJ2-1; the table assigns TRBD1, which was not confirmed against the DNA. The CDR3 totals 15 residues, both ends included. Germline CDR1 reads MNHEY; CDR2 reads SMNVEV (reference sequence). The CDR3 region is CASSFLAGSYNEQFF.

The chain joins TRBV6-4 to TRBJ2-2; 8 nucleotides agree with TRBD1. Germline V lookup: CDR1 MRHNA, CDR2 SNTAGT. This CDR3 region has 16 residues. V dropped 3 bases and J dropped 3; count of bases not matched to a gene: 6. The CDR3, as DNA: TGTGCCAGCAGTGAAGGGCAGGGGGCCCACACCGGGGAGCTGTTTTTT. Translating gives CASSEGQGAHTGELFF.

V is TRBV10-3 and J is TRBJ2-2, with unresolved D. CDR3 length: 15 amino acids. Germline loops: CDR1 ENHRY, CDR2 SYGVKD. V lost 4 bases and J 1 base, leaving 10 bases between the germline ends. The CDR3, as DNA: TGTGCCATCAGTGGGGCAGCAGGGAACACCGGGGAGCTGTTTTTT. Its protein product is CAISGAAGNTGELFF.

This chain joins TRBV2 and TRBJ2-5; D may be TRBD2 (5 bases). The CDR3 runs to 13 residues. Germline V gives CDR1 SNHLY, CDR2 FYNNEI. Deletions cut 7 bases from V and 1 base from J, with 10 bases between. CDR3 residues: CASTGNSQETQYF. In DNA form, the CDR3 reads TGTGCCAGCACCGGGAACTCCCAAGAGACCCAGTACTTC.

A single count supports this clone. This sequence joins TRBV9 and TRBJ1-1, with a tentative D call TRBD1 (5 bases). Trimming pared 5 bases from V and 4 bases from J, leaving 12 bases between. Germline CDR1 is SGDLS and CDR2 is YYNGEE. The CDR3 has 13 residues. The CDR3 DNA sequence: TGTGCCAGCAGTAGGGGTAAGGGCACTGAAGCTTTCTTT. This codes for CASSRGKGTEAFF.